This TCR beta chain was obtained from a study of blood T cell repertoires in COVID-19. With 6 bases removed from V and 2 bases from J, the gap between germline ends came to 14 bases. Germline assignment: CDR1 MNHEY and CDR2 SVGAGI. This CDR3 contains 14 residues. The table came from immunoSEQ multiplex PCR; TCRdb's copy has only in-frame clones and leaves some out. The repertoire holds some 140,000 clones, with approximately 78% as singletons. Sequencing used peripheral blood. This receptor was obtained from a man aged 55-75 years who had recovered from COVID-19. The chain is built from TRBV6-5 and TRBJ2-7; maybe TRBD1 (5 bases). CDR3 sequence: CASRETRAPYEQYF. The CDR3 DNA reads as TGTGCCAGCAGAGAGACCAGGGCGCCCTACGAGCAGTACTTC.